The present entry profiles one T cell receptor beta chain with its context. Its antigen is currently not known. No qualities accompany the bases; no much larger clone lies one base away. TCRbeta CDR3 regions were amplified from genomic DNA using the immunoSEQ Assay, a bias-controlled multiplex PCR. On the study's bioinformatics: Nucleated cell counts per sample were estimated from amplification of reference gene primers within the assay. Sequence reads were collapsed and filtered to measure the absolute abundance of every unique TCRbeta CDR3 rearrangement. For each sample, productive Simpson clonality was calculated as the square root of Simpson's diversity index across productive rearrangements. Entries here come from immuneACCESS through TCRdb and include only in-frame sequences with V and J called. Some clones fail to appear in such tables; in the studies checked, an unresolved V gene covers under half of the shortfall, and the cause of the remainder is unknown. That table is the source of V, J and clone size, and D and trimming were worked out from the DNA. In all, the sample holds roughly 370,000 clones, and approximately 90% of those were seen once. The top ten clones comprise approximately 9.3% of the sample.

Participants in the prospective study were aged roughly 18 to 100 years, lived in 24 United States geographic areas, and enrolled through a virtual design. Cohort assignment in the prospective study relied on participant-reported clinical history from a screening survey and a study questionnaire. Recovered participants in ImmuneRACE Cohort 3 were defined by two consecutive negative NP/OP PCR tests, clearance by a healthcare professional, or resolution of symptoms. Mobile phlebotomists in the prospective study collected whole blood, serum and a nasopharyngeal or oropharyngeal swab from every participant. Participants in the prospective study had the option to provide additional blood draws and questionnaires over a roughly two-month period. Prospective study blood samples were shipped either frozen or at room temperature before DNA extraction. This sample was included in a study of blood T cell repertoires in COVID-19 (dated by TCRdb to 2018 to 2020). Broadly, across the study: The collaborator samples originated in the United States, Italy and Spain and spanned the acute and convalescent phases of COVID-19. The prospective study material was composed of cDNA or gDNA derived from T cells, B-cell-depleted T cells, or PBMCs. Subjects who had been exposed to COVID-19, were actively infected with it, or had recovered from it provided the deeply sampled blood TCRbeta repertoires that made up the dataset. The repertoires were made available in a free public database intended to serve as a resource for research on the immune response to SARS-CoV-2. Samples were obtained from the ongoing ImmuneRACE study (first 160 participants) and from 1,000 to 1,500 subjects provided by 6 global collaborators. Sample metadata almost always included a de-identified subject ID, COVID-19 status, age in years and sex. Where HLA class I and class II types were available, the types were taken from metadata supplied by the sample provider, not from assay-based typing. Study-level results and caveats: The quantity of clinical and demographic metadata differed by source and by participant and was supplied without curation.

Sequencing was performed on PBMCs or T cells enriched from blood (not recorded which). The TCR comes from a woman aged 45-65 years who had recovered from COVID-19.

This receptor carries the CDR3 CAWNDEGAAYGYTF. The sequence in DNA is TGTGCCTGGAATGACGAGGGGGCAGCCTATGGCTACACCTTC. The chain couples TRBV30 to TRBJ1-2; the junction holds 7 bases that match TRBD1. V lost 4 bases and J lost 4 bases, and the count of bases not matched to a germline gene is 9. CDR1 and CDR2, per the germline V gene (reference sequence), are GTSNPN and SVGIG. The CDR3, from cysteine to phenylalanine, totals 14 residues. Only CDR3 DNA is held: 42 bases, read in frame from base 1.